The rows below give T cell receptor beta chains drawn from one sample of a study of T-cell memory formation after mild COVID-19. Via MiXCR, TCRdb re-called the 5' RACE reads, giving one row per CDR3 protein. The table includes around 300,000 distinct CDR3 sequences, roughly an eighth detected once. Sequenced sample: PBMCs or a T cell subset sorted from them (not recorded which). The source of these receptors is a man aged 18 to 35 who had mild COVID-19 (a few samples of this study predate the infection). Cell type and time point are not known. The CDR3 runs from the conserved cysteine through the conserved F or W. The D gene is left open where the match is weak. Clone size, where shown, is once, few, many, or a class for clones that have expanded.

clone size | J gene | V gene | D gene | CDR3 protein | CDR3 DNA
few | TRBJ2-5 | TRBV3-1 | . | CASSQAGGWETQYF | TGTGCCAGCAGCCAAGCCGGGGGTTGGGAGACCCAGTACTTC
. | TRBJ2-1 | TRBV5-1 | . | CASSFFAGNEQFF | TGCGCCAGCAGCTTTTTTGCCGGCAATGAGCAGTTCTTC
few | TRBJ2-2 | TRBV18 | . | CASSEVRSNTGELFF | TGTGCCAGCTCCGAGGTCAGGTCGAACACCGGGGAGCTGTTTTTT
few | TRBJ2-3 | TRBV7-2 | . | CASSPTGAPTDTQYF | TGTGCCAGCAGCCCCACGGGGGCCCCCACAGATACGCAGTATTTT
. | TRBJ2-1 | TRBV7-9 | . | CASTKTHEQFF | TGTGCCAGCACTAAGACTCATGAGCAGTTCTTC
. | TRBJ1-6 | TRBV7-3 | . | CASSADRDSPLHF | TGTGCCAGCAGCGCAGACAGAGATTCACCCCTCCACTTT
. | TRBJ2-1 | TRBV20-1 | . | CSARESGGEQFF | TGCAGTGCTAGAGAATCAGGAGGTGAGCAGTTCTTC
. | TRBJ1-1 | TRBV9 | . | CASSVDQVTEAFF | TGTGCCAGCAGCGTAGATCAGGTCACTGAAGCTTTCTTT
many | TRBJ2-3 | TRBV20-1 | . | CSAVTRLKDTQYF | TGCAGTGCGGTGACTAGGTTGAAAGATACGCAGTATTTT
few | TRBJ2-1 | TRBV18 | . | CASSPSNRDSGNEQFF | TGTGCCAGCTCACCAAGCAACAGGGACTCGGGGAATGAGCAGTTCTTC
. | TRBJ2-7 | TRBV2 | . | CASYRGSYEQYF | TGTGCCAGCTATAGGGGGTCCTACGAGCAGTACTTC
few | TRBJ2-3 | TRBV5-1 | . | CASSTTVQGPTDTQYF | TGCGCCAGCAGCACGACCGTGCAGGGCCCCACAGATACGCAGTATTTT
. | TRBJ2-2 | TRBV6-2/TRBV6-3 | TRBD1 | CASSYSDRGHSGELFF | TGTGCCAGCAGTTATAGCGACAGGGGGCATAGCGGGGAGCTGTTTTTT
. | TRBJ1-6 | TRBV9 | TRBD1 | CASSVAPTGESPLHF | TGTGCCAGCAGCGTAGCCCCGACAGGGGAGTCACCCCTCCACTTT
. | TRBJ2-5 | TRBV18 | . | CASSPQSVGETQYF | TGTGCCAGCTCACCACAAAGCGTAGGAGAGACCCAGTACTTC
many | TRBJ2-2 | TRBV2 | . | CASSLDYTGELFF | TGTGCCAGCAGTCTTGATTACACCGGGGAGCTGTTTTTT
few | TRBJ2-3 | TRBV23-1 | TRBD1 | CASSLRQGKSTDTQYF | TGCGCCAGCAGTCTCCGACAGGGGAAAAGCACAGATACGCAGTATTTT
. | TRBJ1-1 | TRBV6-5 | TRBD1 | CASRRTGGRSIAEAFF | TGTGCCAGCAGAAGGACAGGGGGGCGTTCAATCGCTGAAGCTTTCTTT
few | TRBJ2-2 | TRBV9 | . | CASSVVLYQDSGAGELFF | TGTGCCAGCAGCGTAGTTTTGTATCAGGACTCTGGAGCCGGGGAGCTGTTTTTT
few | TRBJ2-2 | TRBV7-2 | TRBD1 | CASSWTGTPTGELFF | TGTGCCAGCAGCTGGACAGGGACTCCCACCGGGGAGCTGTTTTTT
. | TRBJ2-5 | TRBV11-2 | TRBD2 | CASSRGTSGGPGETQYF | TGTGCCAGCAGCCGAGGGACTAGCGGCGGCCCGGGGGAGACCCAGTACTTC
. | TRBJ2-3 | TRBV4-1 | . | CASSPLQVWTDTQYF | TGCGCCAGCAGCCCCCTCCAGGTATGGACAGATACGCAGTATTTT
few | TRBJ2-3 | TRBV5-4 | . | CASSLDLGDSTDTQYF | TGTGCCAGCAGCTTGGATTTAGGGGACAGCACAGATACGCAGTATTTT
. | TRBJ1-1 | TRBV6-5 | . | CASSYDGGRRNTEAFF | TGTGCCAGCAGTTACGACGGGGGGCGGAGGAACACTGAAGCTTTCTTT
few | TRBJ2-1 | TRBV7-7 | . | CASSLGTGFEQFF | TGTGCCAGCAGCTTAGGCACAGGTTTTGAGCAGTTCTTC
many | TRBJ2-3 | TRBV6-4 | TRBD2 | CASSETSGGADTQYF | TGTGCCAGCAGTGAAACTAGCGGGGGGGCAGATACGCAGTATTTT
. | TRBJ1-5 | TRBV4-3 | . | CASSQDLIRGNQPQHF | TGCGCCAGCAGCCAAGATCTTATTCGAGGGAATCAGCCCCAGCATTTT
few | TRBJ2-1 | TRBV9 | TRBD1 | CASSRGQDVYNEQFF | TGTGCCAGCAGCCGTGGACAGGATGTGTACAATGAGCAGTTCTTC